These 27 T cell receptor beta chains share one sample of origin, sequenced in a study of long-term antiretroviral therapy in people with HIV. Survey-level immunoSEQ v3.0 assays were run. Sequencing was performed with immunoSEQ multiplex PCR; in TCRdb, only in-frame clones are kept and a portion is missing. The sample consists of under 35,000 clones, approximately 90% of them appearing once. The sample in question was unsorted PBMCs, obtained 1.1 years after starting antiretroviral therapy. These receptors were collected from a man between 18 and 29 years old with HIV.

This clone is a singleton in its sample. This sequence joins TRBV4-1 and TRBJ1-2, with a tentative D call TRBD1 (5 bases). From germline, CDR1 is MGHRA and CDR2 YSYEKL. CDR3 size: 15 residues. The V and J ends lost 0 bases and 6 bases respectively, with 14 bases between them. CDR3 bases: TGCGCCAGCAGCCAAGATAGGGGTTCTGGCGATGGCTACACCTTC. The encoded protein is CASSQDRGSGDGYTF.

The J gene is TRBJ2-7, the V gene TRBV4-3, with 7 bases fitting TRBD1. This CDR3 comprises 16 residues. Trimming at V came to 0 bases and at J to 3 bases, leaving 8 bases not matched to a gene. Germline V gene lookup returns CDR1 LGHNA and CDR2 YSLEER. CDR3 sequence (DNA): TGCGCCAGCAGCCAAGATTTTCAGGGGGTCATCTACGAGCAGTACTTC. It translates to CASSQDFQGVIYEQYF.

V is TRBV6-6 and J is TRBJ1-6; D uncertain. Per germline, CDR1 MNHNY and CDR2 SVGAGI (reference sequence). Trimming stripped 0 bases from V and 8 bases from J, with 14 bases between. CDR3 size: 16 residues. The CDR3 nucleotides read TGTGCCAGCAGTTACTCGAATAAGGGCCGGGATTCACCCCTCCACTTT. Amino acids: CASSYSNKGRDSPLHF.

The chain uses TRBV5-6 and TRBJ2-2; the D is unclear. The CDR3 is 14 residues long. V was trimmed by 9 bases and J by 4 bases, leaving 16 bases between them. Per germline, CDR1 SGHDT and CDR2 YYEEEE. As DNA, the CDR3 is TGTGCCACACAATGGGGAACCCTCACCGGGGAGCTGTTTTTT. Translated: CATQWGTLTGELFF.

This chain joins TRBV7-9 and TRBJ2-3; no reliable D call. Germline CDR1 is SEHNR and CDR2 is FQNEAQ (reference sequence). The CDR3 spans 14 residues. V was clipped by 1 base and J by 6 bases, with 11 bases between them. The DNA of the CDR3 is TGTGCCAGCAGCTTAGTACGGAGCCGGGATACGCAGTATTTT. Translated: CASSLVRSRDTQYF. Variable domain in full (rest from reference TRBV7-9 and TRBJ2-3): DTGVSQNPRHKITKRGQNVTFRCDPISEHNRLYWYRQTLGQGPEFLTYFQNEAQLEKSRLLSDRFSAERPKGSFSTLEIQRTEQGDSAMYLCASSLVRSRDTQYFGPGTRLTVL.

CDR3 nucleotides: TGTGCCAGCAGCTTAGGGTCAGGGGCGAATGGCTACACCTTC. Amino acids: CASSLGSGANGYTF. The chain joins TRBV7-3 to TRBJ1-2; weak D call: TRBD1 (6 bases). Deletions cut 2 bases from V and 6 bases from J, with 13 bases between. Germline loops: CDR1 SGHTA, CDR2 FQGTGA. The CDR3 is made up of 14 amino acids. The full variable domain, rest sourced from reference TRBV7-3 and TRBJ1-2, is GAGVSQTPSNKVTEKGKYVELRCDPISGHTALYWYRQSLGQGPEFLIYFQGTGAADDSGLPNDRFFAVRPEGSVSTLKIQRTERGDSAVYLCASSLGSGANGYTFGSGTRLTVV.

The chain joins TRBV7-3 to TRBJ1-2; unclear D gene. V was pared by 5 bases and J by 3 bases, with 13 bases between. The germline CDR1 and CDR2 sequences are SGHTA and FQGTGA. The CDR3 sequence is 14 residues long. The CDR3 DNA is TGTGCCAGCAGCCCGTATCTTCGGGACTATGGCTACACCTTC. This sequence encodes CASSPYLRDYGYTF. Variable domain in full (rest from reference TRBV7-3 and TRBJ1-2): GAGVSQTPSNKVTEKGKYVELRCDPISGHTALYWYRQSLGQGPEFLIYFQGTGAADDSGLPNDRFFAVRPEGSVSTLKIQRTERGDSAVYLCASSPYLRDYGYTFGSGTRLTVV.

This rearrangement joins TRBV5-8 to TRBJ1-1, with a weak D call TRBD1 (5 bases). V lost 1 base to trimming and J lost 4 bases, with 20 bases between them. The CDR3 extends over 17 amino acids. The germline CDR1 and CDR2 sequences are SGHTS and YDEGEE. Here the CDR3 reads CASSLWDGRSRGTEAFF. The DNA of the CDR3 is TGTGCCAGCAGCTTGTGGGATGGCAGATCAAGGGGCACTGAAGCTTTCTTT.

The genes are TRBV14 and TRBJ1-1, with a possible D match to TRBD1 (5 bases). Germline CDR1 SGHDN, CDR2 FVKESK. The ends were cut back, 2 bases at V and 1 base at J, with 14 bases in the middle. The CDR3 has 16 amino acids. CDR3: CASSQYYLGGNTEAFF. CDR3 bases: TGTGCCAGCAGCCAATACTACTTGGGGGGGAACACTGAAGCTTTCTTT.

On this clone itself: An end of the junction does not agree with germline; a read error may underlie this. The chain has TRBV2 and TRBJ2-3; 8 bases are a match to TRBD1. Germline V gene sequence: CDR1 SNHLY, CDR2 FYNNEI. This CDR3 contains 11 residues. CDR3 region: CASSGGTGGPF. Written as DNA, the CDR3 is TGTGCCAGCAGTGGTGGTACAGGGGGGCCGTTT.

This clone was seen just once. This chain connects TRBV19 to TRBJ1-5, with a possible D match to TRBD1 (6 bases). The CDR3 covers 16 residues. Germline V lookup: CDR1 LNHDA, CDR2 SQIVND (reference sequence). V lost 4 bases to trimming and J lost 0 bases, with 13 bases between them. The CDR3 sequence is CASSRGHPYSNQPQHF. The DNA of the CDR3 is TGTGCCAGTAGTAGGGGACATCCTTATAGCAATCAGCCCCAGCATTTT.

This rearrangement joins TRBV7-2 to TRBJ2-1, with TRBD2 matching over 13 bases. The V gene end was trimmed by 4 bases and the J gene end by 11 bases; junction bases not matched to a gene: 5. The length of the CDR3 is 14 residues. Germline values: CDR1 SGHTA, CDR2 FQGNSA. CDR3 sequence (DNA): TGTGCCAGCAGCTACCGGACTAGCGGGGGTCAGCAGTTCTTC. It yields the protein CASSYRTSGGQQFF.

The chain joins TRBV27 to TRBJ2-1; tentative D call: TRBD1 (7 bases). V was clipped by 1 base and J by 4 bases, with 20 bases between them. CDR1 and CDR2 (germline): MNHEY, SMNVEV (reference sequence). This CDR3 contains 18 residues. The CDR3 sequence: CASSLLFGGTDDYNEQFF. The CDR3, as DNA: TGTGCCAGCAGTTTATTATTTGGGGGGACAGATGATTACAATGAGCAGTTCTTC.

The V and J genes are TRBV27 and TRBJ1-2, with TRBD1 matching 9 bases. Germline V gives CDR1 MNHEY, CDR2 SMNVEV (reference sequence). The CDR3 runs to 14 residues. With V trimmed by 5 bases and J by 4 bases, 5 bases remained unmatched. The CDR3 sequence: CASSTGQGPYGYTF. The CDR3 DNA reads TGTGCCAGCAGTACCGGACAGGGGCCCTATGGCTACACCTTC.

V usage is TRBV12-5 and J usage is TRBJ2-7; TRBD2 is a possible D gene (5 bases). Germline lookup yields CDR1 LGHNT and CDR2 FRNRAP. Trimming removed 2 bases at V and 2 bases at J, with 16 bases between. This CDR3 spans 16 amino acids. The CDR3 bases are TGTGCTAGTGGTTTGACACAACGGACGGGAACCTACGAGCAGTACTTC. As protein: CASGLTQRTGTYEQYF.

This clone was seen only once. This chain links TRBV7-9 with TRBJ2-5, with 11 positions matching TRBD2. There are 15 residues in the CDR3. The junction had 3 bases not matched to a gene; V was cut back by 5 bases and J by 1 base. CDR1 SEHNR and CDR2 FQNEAQ come from the germline V gene (reference sequence). CDR3 sequence (DNA): TGTGCCAGCAGCGAACTAGCGGGGGTCCAAGAGACCCAGTACTTC. It is translated as CASSELAGVQETQYF.

The V and J genes are TRBV30 and TRBJ1-6, with D perhaps TRBD1 (5 bases). Germline loops: CDR1 GTSNPN, CDR2 SVGIG (reference sequence). The CDR3 spans 12 residues. The V end lost 8 bases, the J end lost 8 bases, and 13 bases lay between the germline ends. The CDR3: CAGRWGYSPLHF. In nucleotides, the CDR3 is TGTGCCGGAAGGTGGGGGTATTCACCCCTCCACTTT.

The gene calls are TRBV5-1 and TRBJ2-7; possible D gene TRBD1, 5 bases. There are 15 residues in the CDR3. Trimming took off 2 bases at V and 4 bases at J, with 16 bases between the two ends. CDR1 and CDR2 from the germline V gene are SGHRS and YFSETQ. This chain's CDR3 is CASSFAQGLEYEQYF. CDR3 DNA sequence: TGCGCCAGCAGCTTCGCCCAGGGTTTGGAATACGAGCAGTACTTC.

The J gene is TRBJ2-3, the V gene TRBV7-3; maybe TRBD1 (5 bases). V was clipped by 4 bases and J by 2 bases, with 10 bases between them. This CDR3 has 14 residues. Per germline, CDR1 SGHTA and CDR2 FQGTGA. CDR3 nucleotide sequence: TGTGCCAGCAGCTCTAGACAGAACACAGATACGCAGTATTTT. Protein product: CASSSRQNTDTQYF.

This chain links TRBV4-2 with TRBJ2-7; unclear D gene. The CDR3 is 16 amino acids. Trimming shortened V by 0 bases and J by 5 bases, and 17 bases separated the two germline ends. The germline gives CDR1 LGHNA, CDR2 YNFKEQ. The CDR3 DNA follows: TGTGCCAGCAGCCAAGAGGGCGGACGGACGTATCACGAGCAGTACTTC. Its protein is CASSQEGGRTYHEQYF.

This clone is a singleton in its sample. The gene calls are TRBV30 and TRBJ1-1; 9 bases are a match to TRBD1. Looked up from germline, CDR1 is GTSNPN and CDR2 is SVGIG (reference sequence). The CDR3 length is 16 residues. Trimming cost V 3 bases and J 0 bases; bases outside gene matches: 8. The CDR3, as DNA: TGTGCCTGGAGGAATCGACGGGACAGGGTGAACACTGAAGCTTTCTTT. It yields the protein CAWRNRRDRVNTEAFF.

The chain is built from TRBV6-1 and TRBJ1-3; no clear D. Deletions cut 4 bases from V and 0 bases from J, with 7 bases between. In germline, CDR1 is MNHNS, CDR2 SASEGT. The CDR3 runs 14 residues. CDR3 DNA sequence: TGTGCCAGCAGTGGGTTGAGCTCTGGAAACACCATATATTTT. Its translation is CASSGLSSGNTIYF.

This clone was recorded only once. The chain employs TRBV2 and TRBJ2-2; 10 bases are a match to TRBD1. The CDR3 has 17 residues. Germline trimming cut 7 bases from V and 6 bases from J; bases unmatched to any gene: 14. Germline lookup yields CDR1 SNHLY and CDR2 FYNNEI. The CDR3 nucleotides are TGTGCCAGCACGACGGTTCTGGGACAGGGGAGCGCCGGGGAGCTGTTTTTT. Its protein is CASTTVLGQGSAGELFF.

The chain links TRBV11-3 to TRBJ2-3; TRBD1 matches at 7 bases. CDR1 SGHNT and CDR2 YENEEA come from the germline V gene. With 4 bases clipped from V and 2 bases from J, the junction kept 3 bases outside the gene matches. The CDR3 runs 14 residues. The CDR3 loop reads CASSWGQHTDTQYF. CDR3 nucleotides: TGTGCCAGCAGCTGGGGACAGCACACAGATACGCAGTATTTT.

The chain uses TRBV7-3 and TRBJ2-1; weak D call: TRBD2 (7 bases). This CDR3 contains 15 residues. CDR1 SGHTA and CDR2 FQGTGA come from the germline V gene. V lost 2 bases, J lost 7 bases, and 15 bases lay in between. The CDR3 region is CASSLGGRGGNEQFF. The CDR3, as DNA: TGTGCCAGCAGCTTAGGGGGCAGGGGAGGGAATGAGCAGTTCTTC. The complete variable domain, with remaining parts taken from reference TRBV7-3 and TRBJ2-1, reads GAGVSQTPSNKVTEKGKYVELRCDPISGHTALYWYRQSLGQGPEFLIYFQGTGAADDSGLPNDRFFAVRPEGSVSTLKIQRTERGDSAVYLCASSLGGRGGNEQFFGPGTRLTVL.

This clone was seen once. The chain carries TRBV18 and TRBJ1-4, with D perhaps TRBD1 (5 bases). CDR1 and CDR2 (germline): KGHSH, LQKENI. This CDR3 spans 16 amino acids. V shed 4 bases and J shed 7 bases, with 19 bases lying between them. CDR3 in DNA: TGTGCCAGCTCACAAGGACAAGTGAGCCGAAGTGAAAAACTGTTTTTT. As protein: CASSQGQVSRSEKLFF.

CDR3 coding DNA: TGTGCCAGCAGCGGCATAAAACTCGGCTACACCTTC. The encoded protein is CASSGIKLGYTF. The chain uses TRBV9 and TRBJ1-2; no firm D call. V was cut by 3 bases and J by 8 bases, with 11 bases left in between. The CDR3 is 12 amino acids. Germline V gene data show CDR1 as SGDLS and CDR2 as YYNGEE.